The rows below give T cell receptor beta chains drawn from one sample of a study of metastatic and nonmetastatic thyroid tumors. MiXCR reprocessed the PCR reads for TCRdb. Of a few thousand clones in the sample, roughly a third were seen once. Sequencing was performed on tumor tissue. Receptor source: a male donor with papillary thyroid cancer or a benign thyroid nodule (not recorded which). Some clones in this sample may be carry-over from other donors' samples. Both conserved end residues are trimmed from each CDR3. Fields, in order: V gene, CDR3 protein.

TRBV11-1 ASSQTSQGFPNYGYT
TRBV6-1 ASSESFSGLPYEQY
TRBV11-1 ASSPEVPGSGTFYGYT
TRBV6-6 ASSYSIRGDTGELF
TRBV7-2 ASSLGWWTHPKETQY
TRBV20-1 SAESGSSYEQY
TRBV3-1 ASSRDTFYSYGYT
TRBV5-1 ASRDGSAYNEQF
TRBV11-2 ASSLYAGSYNEQF
TRBV20-1 SARNPRGLHSYNEQF
TRBV4-2 ASSQDLGDSAYEQY
TRBV29-1 SVREATEAF
TRBV3-1 ASSQGRGATNEKLF
TRBV6-4 ASRDSGNTGELF
TRBV9 ASSGGQGVDRPQH
TRBV11-2 ASSLDWAGDPRGLF